This T cell receptor (beta chain) was documented in a study of blood T cell repertoires in COVID-19. As for the study in general: There were acute and convalescent COVID-19 samples, and they came from the United States, Italy and Spain.

Assay used: immunoSEQ multiplex PCR; TCRdb lists only in-frame clones, some missing. Of approximately 52,000 clones in the sample, 85% to 95% were seen once. V lost 3 bases, J lost 7 bases, and 12 bases lay in between. The germline V gene has CDR1 SGHAT and CDR2 FQNNGV. The CDR3 is 14 amino acids. V and J are TRBV11-2 and TRBJ2-2; weak D call: TRBD1 (6 bases). Material for sequencing was peripheral blood. This receptor was obtained from a man aged 45-60 years with acute or convalescent COVID-19. The CDR3 reads CASSFIVTGGELFF. CDR3 DNA sequence: TGTGCCAGCAGCTTCATTGTGACAGGCGGGGAGCTGTTTTTT.